This T cell receptor beta chain originates from a study of T cell responses to AZD1222 COVID-19 vaccine. Profiling relied on immunoSEQ multiplex PCR, and the TCRdb table lists in-frame clones only, not all of them. The sample lists about 110,000 clones, about 90% seen once, with around 3.2% in the top ten. As for this clone: The antigen is unknown.

Study findings and constraints: Following two doses of AZD1222, Spike-specific TCR breadth and depth rose.

The CDR3 contains 13 residues. Germline-derived CDR1 and CDR2 are LNHDA and SQIVND (reference sequence). Trimming removed 8 bases from V and 8 bases from J; junction bases left unmatched: 11. This rearrangement joins TRBV19 to TRBJ1-2, with 7 bases that match TRBD1. The TCR comes from an adult in good health. Sequenced material: peripheral blood, taken on day 0 of AZD1222 vaccination. CDR3 DNA: TGTGCCAGTGGGGACAGACGCATATACGGCTACACCTTC. It encodes CASGDRRIYGYTF.